Listed here is a single TCR beta chain. This clone occurred once. Its antigen is still unknown. Nothing much larger sits one base from this clone, and base qualities are not available. The sample comes from a study of OX40 agonist ivuxolimab in advanced cancers. The study in broad terms: Ivuxolimab was a fully human IgG2 agonistic monoclonal antibody targeting the costimulatory receptor OX40 (CD134). Partial responses occurred in three dose-escalation patients, of whom one had hepatocellular carcinoma and two had cutaneous melanoma. In the dose-escalation cohort, roughly 80% of patients were male, and the mean age was approximately 55 years, with a range of about 23 to 85. Intravenous ivuxolimab was administered to patients every 2 weeks at six dose levels: 0.01, 0.1, 0.3, 1.5, 3 and 10 mg/kg. Prior anti-PD-1, anti-PD-L1 or anti-CTLA-4 therapy was permitted, and 35% to 40% of dose-escalation patients had received checkpoint inhibitors. Of the approximately 50 dose-escalation patients, hepatocellular carcinoma was present in 19, melanoma in around 15, renal cell carcinoma in 9 and head and neck cancer in 9. The paper covers the monotherapy dose-escalation part of the phase I ivuxolimab trial, which included N ≈ 50 patients. The point of sequencing TCRbeta in the periphery was to test whether ivuxolimab changed TCR sequence diversity and drove clonal T-cell expansion.

Here is what the overall study found, with its caveats: Clonal expansion of both CD4+ and CD8+ blood T cells was observed from baseline to week 6 at doses 0.1 to 3.0 mg/kg. In the 0.1-3.0 mg/kg groups, partial responders had among the lowest normalized peripheral clonal expansion, particularly in CD8+ T cells. After ivuxolimab, more expanded clones were found on average in CD8+ T cells than in CD4+ T cells. Low levels of normalized T-cell clonal expansion were also seen in some nonresponding patients. The antigen specificity of the clonally expanded peripheral T cells was not determined.

CDR1 and CDR2 were assigned from the germline V gene as KGHSH and LQKENI. The V end gives up 1 base and the J end 8 bases, leaving 6 bases in the junction not matched to a gene. The CDR3, cysteine through phenylalanine, is 15 amino acids long. The CDR3 DNA has 45 bases and is translated from base 1. Patients with a history of autoimmune disease or receiving systemic immunosuppression were excluded from the trial. Peripheral blood for TCR sequencing was collected from all dose cohorts at baseline, on cycle 4 day 1, and on cycle 7 day 1. The samples were taken from a phase I, first-in-human, multicenter, open-label dose-escalation trial of ivuxolimab. Adults with locally advanced or metastatic melanoma, renal cell carcinoma, hepatocellular carcinoma or head and neck squamous cell carcinoma were enrolled in the trial. Before TCR sequencing, CD4+ T cells and CD8+ T cells were sorted from peripheral blood as separate populations.

Genomic DNA was extracted from sorted cells for sequencing of the TCRbeta CDR3 region. The immunoSEQ Assay was used for sequencing of TCRbeta CDR3 regions. Sourced from immuneACCESS, this table was stored by TCRdb with only in-frame sequences that have V and J called. A share of the clones is absent; for the studies checked, an unresolved V gene accounts for under half, and the remainder has no known explanation. Across this sample there are about 130,000 clones, with around 90% seen only once. Clones ranked in the top ten supply about 0.81% of the sample. Sequences were derived from CD4+ or CD8+ T cells sorted from blood, sampled in a trial of the OX40 agonist ivuxolimab. The TCR was taken from an adult with an advanced solid tumor such as melanoma, head and neck, liver or kidney cancer. Recombination linked TRBV18 to TRBJ2-1, and 9 bases in between align with TRBD1. CDR3 region: CASSPLGQGRHEQFF. The sequenced DNA is TGTGCCAGCTCACCACTGGGACAGGGTCGGCATGAGCAGTTCTTC.